The sequence of this T cell receptor (beta chain) was determined in a study of blood T cells in healthy people across ages. Primers used in a second PCR of about 6 to 11 cycles were a sample-barcoded 5' primer and a J-beta primer mix. TCRdb fed the 5' RACE reads into MiXCR, producing one record per CDR3 protein. The table lists 890,000 or so distinct CDR3 sequences, around 62% of them singletons. This CDR3 is 18 amino acids long. CDR1 and CDR2 (germline): SGDLS, YYNGEE. J lost 0 bases, V lost 3 bases, and 11 bases had no gene match. The sequence was collected from a man aged 25-40 years in good health. The specimen was blood. The chain uses TRBV9 and TRBJ2-3; 9 bases are a match to TRBD2. The CDR3 bases are TGTGCCAGCAGCGGCTCCGACGCTAGCGGGGCTAGCACAGATACGCAGTATTTT. Amino acid sequence: CASSGSDASGASTDTQYF.